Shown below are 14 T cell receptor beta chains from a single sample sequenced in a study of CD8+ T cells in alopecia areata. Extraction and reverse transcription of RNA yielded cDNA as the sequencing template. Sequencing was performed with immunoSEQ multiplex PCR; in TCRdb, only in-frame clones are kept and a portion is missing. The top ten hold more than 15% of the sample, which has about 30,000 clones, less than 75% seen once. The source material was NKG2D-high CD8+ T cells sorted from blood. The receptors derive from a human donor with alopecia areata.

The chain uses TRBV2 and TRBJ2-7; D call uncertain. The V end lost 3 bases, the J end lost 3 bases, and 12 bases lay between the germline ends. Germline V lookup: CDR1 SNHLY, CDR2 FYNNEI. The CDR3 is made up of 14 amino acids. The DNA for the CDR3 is TGTGCCAGCAGTGATCCGCCACCGTACTACGAGCAGTACTTC. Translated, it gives CASSDPPPYYEQYF.

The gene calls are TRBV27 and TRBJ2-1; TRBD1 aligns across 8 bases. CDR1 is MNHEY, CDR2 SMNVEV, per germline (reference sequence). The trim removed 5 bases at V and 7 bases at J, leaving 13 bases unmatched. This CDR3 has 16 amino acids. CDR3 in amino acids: CASSTSGTGSWNEQFF. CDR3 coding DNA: TGTGCCAGCAGTACCTCCGGGACAGGCTCTTGGAATGAGCAGTTCTTC.

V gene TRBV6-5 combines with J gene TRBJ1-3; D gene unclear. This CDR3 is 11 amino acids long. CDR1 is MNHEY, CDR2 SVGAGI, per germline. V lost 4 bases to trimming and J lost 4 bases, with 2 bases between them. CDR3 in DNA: TGTGCCAGCAGTTTAGGAAACACCATATATTTT. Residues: CASSLGNTIYF.

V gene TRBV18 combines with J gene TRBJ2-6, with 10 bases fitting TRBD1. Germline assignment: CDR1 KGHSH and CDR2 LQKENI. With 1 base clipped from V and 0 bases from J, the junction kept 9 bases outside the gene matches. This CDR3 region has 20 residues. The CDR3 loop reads CASSPRGTGVEVSGANVLTF. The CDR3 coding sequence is TGTGCCAGCTCACCACGAGGGACAGGGGTTGAAGTCTCTGGGGCCAACGTCCTGACTTTC.

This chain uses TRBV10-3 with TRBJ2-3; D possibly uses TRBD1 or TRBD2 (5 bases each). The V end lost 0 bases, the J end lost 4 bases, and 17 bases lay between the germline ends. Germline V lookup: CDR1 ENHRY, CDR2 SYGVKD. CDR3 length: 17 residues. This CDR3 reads CAISESLGETWSDTQYF. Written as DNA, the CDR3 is TGTGCCATCAGTGAGTCCCTGGGGGAGACATGGTCAGATACGCAGTATTTT.

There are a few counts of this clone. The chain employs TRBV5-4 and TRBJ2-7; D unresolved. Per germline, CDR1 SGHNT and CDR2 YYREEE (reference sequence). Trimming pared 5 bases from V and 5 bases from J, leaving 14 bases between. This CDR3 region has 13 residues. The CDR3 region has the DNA TGTGCCAGCAGTCCACGCGTCTCTGACGAGCAGTACTTC. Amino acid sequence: CASSPRVSDEQYF.

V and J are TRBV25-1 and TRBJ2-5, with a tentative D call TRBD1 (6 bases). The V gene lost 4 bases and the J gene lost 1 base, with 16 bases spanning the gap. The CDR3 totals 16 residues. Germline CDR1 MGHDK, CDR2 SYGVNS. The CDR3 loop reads CASSAVGQVLQETQYF. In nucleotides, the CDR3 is TGTGCCAGCAGTGCGGTGGGACAAGTTCTCCAAGAGACCCAGTACTTC.

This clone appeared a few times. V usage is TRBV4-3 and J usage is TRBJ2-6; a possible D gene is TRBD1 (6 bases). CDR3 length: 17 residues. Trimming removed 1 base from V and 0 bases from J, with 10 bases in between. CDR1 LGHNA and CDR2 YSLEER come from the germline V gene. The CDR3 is CASSQGIRGSGANVLTF. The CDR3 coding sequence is TGCGCCAGCAGCCAAGGGATCAGGGGCTCTGGGGCCAACGTCCTGACTTTC.

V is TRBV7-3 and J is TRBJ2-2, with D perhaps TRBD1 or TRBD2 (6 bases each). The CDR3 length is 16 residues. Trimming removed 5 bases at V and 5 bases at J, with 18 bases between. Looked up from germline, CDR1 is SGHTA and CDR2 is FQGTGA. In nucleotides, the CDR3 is TGTGCCAGCAGCCCCCGGGGGACATTTTTTACCGGGGAGCTGTTTTTT. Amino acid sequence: CASSPRGTFFTGELFF.

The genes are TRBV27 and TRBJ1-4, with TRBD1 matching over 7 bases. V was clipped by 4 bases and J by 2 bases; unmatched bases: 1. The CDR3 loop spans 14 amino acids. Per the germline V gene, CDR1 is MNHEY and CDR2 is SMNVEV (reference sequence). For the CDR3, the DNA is TGTGCCAGCAGTTGGGGACAGACTAATGAAAAACTGTTTTTT. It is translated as CASSWGQTNEKLFF.

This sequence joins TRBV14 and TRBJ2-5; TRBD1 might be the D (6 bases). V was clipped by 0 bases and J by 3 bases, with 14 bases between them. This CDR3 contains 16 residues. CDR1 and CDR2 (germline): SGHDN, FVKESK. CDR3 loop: CASSQDPWAGEETQYF. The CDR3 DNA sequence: TGTGCCAGCAGCCAAGACCCTTGGGCAGGGGAAGAGACCCAGTACTTC.

CDR3 DNA sequence: TGTGCCACCTTGACTAGCGGGAGAGTCAATGAGCAGTTCTTC. Protein product: CATLTSGRVNEQFF. V and J are TRBV2 and TRBJ2-1; 12 bases line up with TRBD2. Unmatched junction bases numbered 7, after V lost 10 bases and J lost 6 bases. CDR3 length: 14 residues. Germline assignment: CDR1 SNHLY and CDR2 FYNNEI.

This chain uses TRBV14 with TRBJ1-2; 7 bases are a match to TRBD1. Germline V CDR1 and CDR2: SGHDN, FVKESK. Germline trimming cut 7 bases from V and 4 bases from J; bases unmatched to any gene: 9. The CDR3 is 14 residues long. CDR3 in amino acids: CASKIGGHPYGYTF. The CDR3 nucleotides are TGTGCCAGCAAGATAGGGGGCCACCCCTATGGCTACACCTTC. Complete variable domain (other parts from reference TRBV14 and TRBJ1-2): EAGVTQFPSHSVIEKGQTVTLRCDPISGHDNLYWYRRVMGKEIKFLLHFVKESKQDESGMPNNRFLAERTGGTYSTLKVQPAELEDSGVYFCASKIGGHPYGYTFGSGTRLTVV.

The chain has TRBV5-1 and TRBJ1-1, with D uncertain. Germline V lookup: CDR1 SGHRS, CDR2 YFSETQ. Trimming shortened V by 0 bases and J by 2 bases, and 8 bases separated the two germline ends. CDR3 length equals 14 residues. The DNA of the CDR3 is TGCGCCAGCAGCTTGGGAGTCTCCAACACTGAAGCTTTCTTT. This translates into CASSLGVSNTEAFF.